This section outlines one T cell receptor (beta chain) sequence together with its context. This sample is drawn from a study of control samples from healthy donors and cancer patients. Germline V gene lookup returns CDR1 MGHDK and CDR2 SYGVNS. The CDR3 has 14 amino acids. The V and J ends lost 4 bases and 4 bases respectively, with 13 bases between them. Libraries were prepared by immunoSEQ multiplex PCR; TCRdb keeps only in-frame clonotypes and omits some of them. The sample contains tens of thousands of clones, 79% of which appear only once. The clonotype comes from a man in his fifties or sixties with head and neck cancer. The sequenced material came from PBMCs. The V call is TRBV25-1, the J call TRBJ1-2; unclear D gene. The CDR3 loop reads CASSGTLTAYGYTF. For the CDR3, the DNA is TGTGCCAGCAGTGGGACCCTAACCGCCTATGGCTACACCTTC.